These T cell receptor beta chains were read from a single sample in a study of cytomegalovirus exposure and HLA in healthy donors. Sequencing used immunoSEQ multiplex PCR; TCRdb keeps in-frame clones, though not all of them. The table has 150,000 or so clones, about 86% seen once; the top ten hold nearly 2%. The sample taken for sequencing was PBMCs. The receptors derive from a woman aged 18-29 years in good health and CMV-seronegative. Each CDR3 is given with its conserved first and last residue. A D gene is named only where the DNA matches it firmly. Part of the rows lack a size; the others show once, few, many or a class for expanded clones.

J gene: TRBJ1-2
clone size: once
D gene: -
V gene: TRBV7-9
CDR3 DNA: TGTGCCAGCAGCTTAGTGGGCGGGGGCTATGGCTACACCTTC
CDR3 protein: CASSLVGGGYGYTF

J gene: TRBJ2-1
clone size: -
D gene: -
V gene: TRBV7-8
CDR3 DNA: TGTGCCAGCAGCTCACCTCCCGGGACCCAGGGGAGGGGTGAGCAGTTCTTC
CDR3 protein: CASSSPPGTQGRGEQFF

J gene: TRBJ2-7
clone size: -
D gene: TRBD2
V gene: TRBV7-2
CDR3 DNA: TGTGCCAGCAGCTTACTAGCGGACACCTACGAGCAGTACTTC
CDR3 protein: CASSLLADTYEQYF

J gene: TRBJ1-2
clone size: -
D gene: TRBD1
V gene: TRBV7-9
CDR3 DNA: TGTGCCAGCAGCTTAGGGCTTCAGGGGGGCGGCTATGGCTACACCTTC
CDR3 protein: CASSLGLQGGGYGYTF

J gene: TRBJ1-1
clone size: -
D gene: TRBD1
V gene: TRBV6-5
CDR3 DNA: TGTGCCAGCAGGGGGACAGGGAACACTGAAGCTTTCTTT
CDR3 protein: CASRGTGNTEAFF

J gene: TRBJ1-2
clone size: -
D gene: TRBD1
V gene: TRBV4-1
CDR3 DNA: TGCGCCAGCAGCCAAGGAGGCGTTGCACCTGGGCAGGGGGTCCCGAACTATGGCTACACCTTC
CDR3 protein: CASSQGGVAPGQGVPNYGYTF

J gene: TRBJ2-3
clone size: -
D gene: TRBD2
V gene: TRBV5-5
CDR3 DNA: TGTGCCAGCTCCTCGGACAGGGCTCTAGCGGGAGGAGGTGCAGATACGCAGTATTTT
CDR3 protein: CASSSDRALAGGGADTQYF

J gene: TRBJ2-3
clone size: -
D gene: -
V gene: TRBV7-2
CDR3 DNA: TGTGCCAGCACCCGACTGTGGAGGACGGATACGCAGTATTTT
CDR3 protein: CASTRLWRTDTQYF

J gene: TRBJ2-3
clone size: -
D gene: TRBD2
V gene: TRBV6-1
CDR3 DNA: TGTGCCACCGGGGAGCGGGAGGAACAAGATACGCAGTATTTT
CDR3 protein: CATGEREEQDTQYF

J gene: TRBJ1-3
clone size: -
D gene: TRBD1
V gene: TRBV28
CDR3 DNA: TGTGCCAGCAGCCGGGGACAGTATGGAAACACCATATATTTT
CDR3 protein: CASSRGQYGNTIYF

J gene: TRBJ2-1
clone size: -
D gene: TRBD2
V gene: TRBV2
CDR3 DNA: TGTGCCAGCAGGTCCGGGACTACCTACTACAATGAGCAGTTCTTC
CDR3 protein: CASRSGTTYYNEQFF

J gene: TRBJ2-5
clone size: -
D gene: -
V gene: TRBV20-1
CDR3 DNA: TGCAGTGCTAGCTTTCAGACCCAGTACTTC
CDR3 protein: CSASFQTQYF

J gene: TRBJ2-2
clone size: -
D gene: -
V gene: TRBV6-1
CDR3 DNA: TGTGCCAGCATCCCCACGCGAGTCGGGGAGCTGTTTTTT
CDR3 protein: CASIPTRVGELFF

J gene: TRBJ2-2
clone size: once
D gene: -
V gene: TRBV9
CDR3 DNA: TGTGCCAGCACACCAGGAGGCTTTAAGGGCACCGGGGAGCTGTTTTTT
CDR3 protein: CASTPGGFKGTGELFF

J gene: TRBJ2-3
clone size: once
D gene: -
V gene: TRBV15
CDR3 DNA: TGTGCCACCAGCAGAGACGGGTGGGATACGCAGTATTTT
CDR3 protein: CATSRDGWDTQYF

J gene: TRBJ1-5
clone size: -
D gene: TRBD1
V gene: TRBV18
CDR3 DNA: TGTGCCAGCTCACCACTGGGACAGGGGCGCAATCAGCCCCAGCATTTT
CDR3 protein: CASSPLGQGRNQPQHF

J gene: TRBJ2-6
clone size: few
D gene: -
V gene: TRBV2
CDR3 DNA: TGTGCCAGCAGTGATTCCGGGGTGGGACTGTTTTACGACGTCCTGACTTTC
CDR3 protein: CASSDSGVGLFYDVLTF

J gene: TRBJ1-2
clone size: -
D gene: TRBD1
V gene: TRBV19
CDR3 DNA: TGTGCCAGTAAAACAGGGGGCGCAGAGTATGGCTACACCTTC
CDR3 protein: CASKTGGAEYGYTF

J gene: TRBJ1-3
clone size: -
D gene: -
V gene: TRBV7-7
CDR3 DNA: TGTGCTAGCAGCTTAGCTGGGGGCAGTGGAAACACCATATATTTT
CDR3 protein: CASSLAGGSGNTIYF

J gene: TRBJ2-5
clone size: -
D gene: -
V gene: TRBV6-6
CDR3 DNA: TGTGCCAGCAGTCCGCTGGGGGGGGCCGGAGAGACCCAGTACTTC
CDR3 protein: CASSPLGGAGETQYF

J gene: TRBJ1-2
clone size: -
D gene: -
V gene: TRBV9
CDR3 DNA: TGTGCCAGCAGCGTTGGTGGAGGCGATGGCTACACCTTC
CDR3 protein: CASSVGGGDGYTF

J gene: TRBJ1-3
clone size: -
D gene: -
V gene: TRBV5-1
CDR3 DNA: TGCGCCAGCAGCCCCGCTATACCTCTGGGAAACACCATATATTTT
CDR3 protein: CASSPAIPLGNTIYF

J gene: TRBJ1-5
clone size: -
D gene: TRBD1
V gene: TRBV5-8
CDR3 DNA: TGTGCCAGCAGCGAAACGACAGGGTATATCGATCAGCCCCAGCATTTT
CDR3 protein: CASSETTGYIDQPQHF

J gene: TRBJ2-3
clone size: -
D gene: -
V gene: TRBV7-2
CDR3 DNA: TGTGCCAGCAGCACGGGGGACGGGAGTTCGGATACGCAGTATTTT
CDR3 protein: CASSTGDGSSDTQYF

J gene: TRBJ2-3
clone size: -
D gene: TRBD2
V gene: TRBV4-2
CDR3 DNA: TGTGCCAGCAGCCAAGTCCTAGCGGGGGGGCCGCCGGATACGCAGTATTTT
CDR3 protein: CASSQVLAGGPPDTQYF

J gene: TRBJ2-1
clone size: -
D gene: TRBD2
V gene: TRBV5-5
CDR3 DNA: TGTGCCAGCAGCCAAGTGACTCTAGCGGGAGGGATCAATGAGCAGTTCTTC
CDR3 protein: CASSQVTLAGGINEQFF

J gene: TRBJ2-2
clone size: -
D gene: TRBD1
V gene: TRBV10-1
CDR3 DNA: TGCGCCAGCAGTGGGACAGGGGGGGCGGCCGGGGAGCTGTTTTTT
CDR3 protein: CASSGTGGAAGELFF

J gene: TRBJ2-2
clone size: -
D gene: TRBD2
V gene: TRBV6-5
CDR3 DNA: TGTGCCAGTACTAGCGGGGGGAACGGGGAGCTGTTTTTT
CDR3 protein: CASTSGGNGELFF

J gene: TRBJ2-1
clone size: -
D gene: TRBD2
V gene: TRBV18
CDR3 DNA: TGTGCCAGCTCACCTCCTCTAGCGGGAGGGGCACGTGAGCAGTTCTTC
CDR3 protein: CASSPPLAGGAREQFF

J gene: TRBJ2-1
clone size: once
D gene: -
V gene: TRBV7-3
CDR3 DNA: TGTGCCAGCAGCTTCCACCCAACTAACAATGAGCAGTTCTTC
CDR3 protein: CASSFHPTNNEQFF

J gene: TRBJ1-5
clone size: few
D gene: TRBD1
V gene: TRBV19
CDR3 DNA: TGTGCCAGTAGTAAACGACAGGGAAATCAGCCCCAGCATTTT
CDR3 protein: CASSKRQGNQPQHF

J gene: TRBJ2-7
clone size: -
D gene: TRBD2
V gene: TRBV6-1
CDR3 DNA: TGTGCCAGCAGTGAATACGGCGGGGGCTCCTACGAGCAGTACTTC
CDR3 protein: CASSEYGGGSYEQYF

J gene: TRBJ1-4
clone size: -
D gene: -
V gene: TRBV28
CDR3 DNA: TGTGCCAGCAGTTTTAACAGGGAAGAGAATGAAAAACTGTTTTTT
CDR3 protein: CASSFNREENEKLFF